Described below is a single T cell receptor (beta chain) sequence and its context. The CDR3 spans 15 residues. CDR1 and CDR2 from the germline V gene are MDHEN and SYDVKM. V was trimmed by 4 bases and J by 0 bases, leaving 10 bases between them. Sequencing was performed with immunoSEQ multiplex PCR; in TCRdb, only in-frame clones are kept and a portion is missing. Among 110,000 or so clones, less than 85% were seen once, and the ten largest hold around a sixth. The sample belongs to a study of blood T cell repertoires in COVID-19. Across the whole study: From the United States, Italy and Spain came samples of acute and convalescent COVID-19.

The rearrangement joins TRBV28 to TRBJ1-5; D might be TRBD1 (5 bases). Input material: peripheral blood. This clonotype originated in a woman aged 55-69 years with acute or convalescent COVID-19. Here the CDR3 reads CASSYRGYSNQPQHF. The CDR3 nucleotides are TGTGCCAGCAGTTATCGGGGGTATAGCAATCAGCCCCAGCATTTT.